A single sample gave rise to the 14 T cell receptor beta chains below, sequenced in a study of cytomegalovirus exposure and HLA in healthy donors. The assay was immunoSEQ multiplex PCR, and TCRdb's table has in-frame clones only and misses some. The table lists about 200,000 clones, 70% to 90% of them singletons, with about 2.7% in the top ten. The specimen was PBMCs. The source is a young woman in good health and CMV-seronegative.

V and J are TRBV28 and TRBJ1-2, with 9 positions matching TRBD1. After removal of 1 base from V and 2 bases from J, the junction contained 11 bases not matched to a gene. The V gene's germline CDR1 is MDHEN and CDR2 SYDVKM. The CDR3 has 18 amino acids. DNA for the CDR3: TGTGCCAGCAGTTTATCAATATTCACAGGGGGCGTCAACTATGGCTACACCTTC. It is translated as CASSLSIFTGGVNYGYTF.

V gene TRBV27 combines with J gene TRBJ2-1; 8 positions match TRBD2. The ends lost 3 bases at V and 14 bases at J; junction bases unmatched: 6. CDR1 MNHEY and CDR2 SMNVEV come from the germline V gene (reference sequence). The CDR3 covers 12 residues. The CDR3 spells CASSFREGRKFF. The CDR3 nucleotides read TGTGCCAGCAGTTTTCGGGAGGGCCGCAAGTTCTTC.

The chain combines TRBV5-1 with TRBJ2-1; 14 bases are shared with TRBD2. The CDR3 covers 15 residues. V trimming: 3 bases; J trimming: 10 bases; junction bases outside the gene matches: 6. Germline V CDR1 and CDR2: SGHRS, YFSETQ. The chain's CDR3 is CASSWGTSGRREQFF. The CDR3, as DNA: TGCGCCAGCAGCTGGGGGACTAGCGGGAGACGGGAGCAGTTCTTC.

The J gene is TRBJ2-5, the V gene TRBV5-1; 7 bases are shared with TRBD2. CDR3 length equals 13 residues. The germline V gene has CDR1 SGHRS and CDR2 YFSETQ. J gave up 3 bases and V 9 bases, and 8 bases lay outside the gene matches. The CDR3 is CATPLADKETQYF. CDR3 sequence (DNA): TGCGCCACCCCTCTAGCGGACAAAGAGACCCAGTACTTC.

The rearrangement joins TRBV4-1 to TRBJ2-1; maybe TRBD2 (5 bases). This CDR3 contains 18 residues. Per germline, CDR1 MGHRA and CDR2 YSYEKL. V was shortened by 0 bases and J by 6 bases, with 21 bases between the two germline ends. DNA for the CDR3: TGCGCCAGCAGCCAAGATTTTTCCGGCGGGTATAAAAGCAATGAGCAGTTCTTC. It codes for CASSQDFSGGYKSNEQFF.

This clone was seen more than once but under ten times. The V gene is TRBV10-3, the J gene TRBJ2-5; 11 bases line up with TRBD2. The CDR3 has 14 amino acids. V shed 3 bases and J 5 bases; nucleotides not matched to a gene: 2. Germline V gene lookup returns CDR1 ENHRY and CDR2 SYGVKD. The CDR3 DNA sequence: TGTGCCATCAGTGAAGCTAGCGGGAGGGAGACCCAGTACTTC. It yields the protein CAISEASGRETQYF.

The chain employs TRBV28 and TRBJ2-2; 8 bases align to TRBD2. J lost 0 bases, V lost 4 bases, and 10 bases had no gene match. This CDR3 contains 18 residues. From germline, CDR1 is MDHEN and CDR2 SYDVKM. The CDR3, as DNA: TGTGCCAGCAGTTCTCTGACTAGCGCGACGCCGAACACCGGGGAGCTGTTTTTT. It specifies CASSSLTSATPNTGELFF.

The chain is built from TRBV2 and TRBJ2-3; 10 bases line up with TRBD1. V lost 3 bases, J lost 0 bases, and 9 bases stayed unmatched. Germline V gene sequence: CDR1 SNHLY, CDR2 FYNNEI. CDR3 length: 18 residues. CDR3 coding DNA: TGTGCCAGCAGTGATTATCCCGGGACAGGGGTTAGCACAGATACGCAGTATTTT. This encodes CASSDYPGTGVSTDTQYF. Variable domain in full (rest from reference TRBV2 and TRBJ2-3): EPEVTQTPSHQVTQMGQEVILRCVPISNHLYFYWYRQILGQKVEFLVSFYNNEISEKSEIFDDQFSVERPDGSNFTLKIRSTKLEDSAMYFCASSDYPGTGVSTDTQYFGPGTRLTVL.

The CDR3 DNA is TGTGCCAGCAGCGAGGGACTGATGACTGAAGCTTTCTTT. As protein: CASSEGLMTEAFF. J is TRBJ1-1 and V is TRBV28, with D possibly TRBD1 on 5 matching bases. Trimming removed 6 bases at V and 5 bases at J, with 13 bases between. Germline V CDR1 and CDR2: MDHEN, SYDVKM. The CDR3 contains 13 residues.

The V gene is TRBV6-6, the J gene TRBJ2-2; the D gene is possibly TRBD1 (6 bases). CDR1 and CDR2 (germline): MNHNY, SVGAGI (reference sequence). The CDR3 has 14 residues. V was shortened by 7 bases and J by 1 base, with 10 bases between the two germline ends. CDR3 region: CASIRDKNTGELFF. DNA of the CDR3: TGTGCCAGCATCAGGGACAAGAACACCGGGGAGCTGTTTTTT.

The V gene is TRBV29-1, the J gene TRBJ1-1, with D uncertain. CDR1 is SQVTM and CDR2 is ANQGSEA in the germline V gene. V was pared by 2 bases and J by 4 bases, with 14 bases between. The CDR3 is made up of 14 amino acids. The CDR3 nucleotides read TGCAGCGTTGAATTTTTCACCTCGGGCACTGAAGCTTTCTTT. Translating it yields CSVEFFTSGTEAFF.

This sequence joins TRBV2 and TRBJ2-3; D not resolved. Deletions cut 6 bases from V and 1 base from J, with 11 bases between. The CDR3 contains 14 residues. The germline V gene has CDR1 SNHLY and CDR2 FYNNEI. In DNA, the CDR3 is TGTGCCAGCAGGGCTGTGCAGGGCACAGATACGCAGTATTTT. Its protein is CASRAVQGTDTQYF.

The chain links TRBV15 to TRBJ2-1, with 7 bases aligning to TRBD1. The V gene's germline CDR1 is LNHNV and CDR2 YYDKDF (reference sequence). V lost 5 bases, J lost 7 bases, and 8 bases stayed unmatched. CDR3 size: 14 residues. The CDR3 reads CATSSLDRTNEQFF. The CDR3 nucleotides read TGTGCCACCAGCTCCTTGGACAGGACAAATGAGCAGTTCTTC. Full variable domain (rest looked up from reference TRBV15 and TRBJ2-1): DAMVIQNPRYQVTQFGKPVTLSCSQTLNHNVMYWYQQKSSQAPKLLFHYYDKDFNNEADTPDNFQSRRPNTSFCFLDIRSPGLGDTAMYLCATSSLDRTNEQFFGPGTRLTVL.

The chain uses TRBV27 and TRBJ1-2; D might be TRBD1 (6 bases). The V and J ends lost 6 bases and 2 bases respectively, with 25 bases between them. In germline, CDR1 is MNHEY, CDR2 SMNVEV (reference sequence). CDR3 length: 18 residues. In DNA, the CDR3 is TGTGCCAGCAGCCTACAGGGAAACGGCGGATCCGGGAACTATGGCTACACCTTC. This translates into CASSLQGNGGSGNYGYTF.